Listed below are T cell receptor beta chains from one sample, sequenced in a study of CD8 T cells in Susac syndrome. TCRdb reprocessed the immunoSEQ multiplex PCR reads with MiXCR, giving one entry per CDR3 protein. In the table there are roughly 190,000 distinct CDR3 sequences, 85% to 95% of which are singletons. Material: CD8+ T cells from PBMCs. These receptors all stem from a human donor with Susac syndrome. CDR3s include the opening cysteine and the closing phenylalanine or tryptophan. The D gene is left open where the match is weak. Size is stated for part of the rows, as once, few or many counts, or as a class when the clone is expanded.

V gene	clone size	D gene	CDR3 length	J gene	CDR3 protein	CDR3 DNA
TRBV20-1	-	TRBD2	14	TRBJ2-1	CSANTLAGVNEQFF	TGCAGTGCTAATACACTAGCGGGAGTAAATGAGCAGTTCTTC
TRBV20-1	-	-	12	TRBJ2-1	CSAQDEGTQQFF	TGCAGTGCCCAGGACGAGGGGACTCAGCAGTTCTTC
TRBV20-1	-	TRBD2	16	TRBJ2-5	CSANPLRGAPQETQYF	TGCAGTGCAAACCCCCTGCGGGGGGCGCCGCAAGAGACCCAGTACTTC
TRBV3-1	-	TRBD2	15	TRBJ2-7	CASSQERLAKYEQYF	TGTGCCAGCAGCCAAGAACGACTAGCGAAGTACGAGCAGTACTTC
TRBV6-1	-	TRBD2	17	TRBJ2-3	CASRPRIAGGYTDTQYF	TGTGCCAGCAGACCGAGAATAGCGGGAGGATACACAGATACGCAGTATTTT
TRBV7-9	-	TRBD1	14	TRBJ2-7	CASSPRDSSYEQYF	TGTGCCAGCAGCCCCCGGGACAGCTCCTACGAGCAGTACTTC
TRBV2	-	-	10	TRBJ2-1	CASSRGEQFF	TGTGCCAGCAGTCGGGGGGAGCAGTTCTTC
TRBV6-5	-	-	14	TRBJ2-7	CASSFQTSSYEQYF	TGTGCCAGCAGTTTCCAGACGAGCTCCTACGAGCAGTACTTC
TRBV12-3/TRBV12-4	-	-	14	TRBJ1-4	CASSKGGGREKLFF	TGTGCCAGCAGTAAAGGCGGGGGCCGTGAAAAACTGTTTTTT
TRBV5-4	-	-	17	TRBJ1-2	CASSLGTGDPFNYGYTF	TGTGCCAGCAGCCTTGGTACCGGGGATCCTTTTAACTATGGCTACACCTTC
TRBV5-1	-	-	15	TRBJ2-7	CASSFPGDGPYEQYF	TGCGCCAGCAGCTTCCCAGGGGACGGGCCCTACGAGCAGTACTTC
TRBV7-9	once	-	16	TRBJ2-3	CASSSRDKEGSDTQYF	TGTGCCAGCAGCTCTAGGGACAAGGAAGGGTCAGATACGCAGTATTTT